This T cell receptor (beta chain) was observed in a study of shared clonotypes between healthy human individuals. Study as a whole: Serving as donors were a couple of women and three men, whose ages spanned 18 to 49. Study results and caveats: Naive subsets generally exceeded memory subsets in estimated richness.

Original data processing: Junction-only sequences without quality scores came from ImmunoSEQ, so filtering differed. Data came from immunoSEQ multiplex PCR; TCRdb stores just in-frame clones and leaves some out. Clonal size and the V and J genes are those of that table, whereas D and trimming came from the DNA. The sample has about 2 million clones; about 95% are singletons. As defined, naive CD8 cells were CD45RO-negative and positively selected for CCR7, with terminally differentiated effector memory CD45RA+ cells excluded. This clone came up once. The antigen is not known. The CDR3 has 16 amino acids. V was pared by 3 bases and J by 0 bases, with 4 bases of the junction left unmatched. The V gene's germline CDR1 is SGHAT and CDR2 FQDESV (reference sequence).

The V and J genes are TRBV11-1 and TRBJ2-7; 11 positions match TRBD2. Sample: naive CD8+ T cells sorted from blood. This receptor was taken from a man between 18 and 35 years old in good health. CDR3 residues: CASSFPSGGSSYEQYF. The CDR3 nucleotides are TGTGCCAGCAGCTTTCCTAGCGGGGGGAGCTCCTACGAGCAGTACTTC.